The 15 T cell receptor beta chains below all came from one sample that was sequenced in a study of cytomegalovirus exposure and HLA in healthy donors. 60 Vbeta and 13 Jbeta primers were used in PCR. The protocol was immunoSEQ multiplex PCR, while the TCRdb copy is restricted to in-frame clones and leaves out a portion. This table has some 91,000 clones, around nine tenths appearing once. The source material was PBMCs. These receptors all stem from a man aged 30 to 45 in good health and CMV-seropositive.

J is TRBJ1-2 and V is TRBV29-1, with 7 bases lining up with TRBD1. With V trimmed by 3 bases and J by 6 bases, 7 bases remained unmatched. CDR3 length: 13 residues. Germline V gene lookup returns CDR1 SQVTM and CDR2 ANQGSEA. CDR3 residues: CSVERTGVNGYTF. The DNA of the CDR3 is TGCAGCGTTGAGAGGACAGGAGTTAATGGCTACACCTTC.

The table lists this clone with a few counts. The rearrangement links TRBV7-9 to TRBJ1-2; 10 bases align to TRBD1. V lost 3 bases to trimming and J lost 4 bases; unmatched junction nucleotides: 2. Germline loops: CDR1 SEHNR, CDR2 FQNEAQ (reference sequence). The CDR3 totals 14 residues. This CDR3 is CASSLTGGLYGYTF. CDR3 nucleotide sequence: TGTGCCAGCAGCTTGACAGGGGGCCTCTATGGCTACACCTTC.

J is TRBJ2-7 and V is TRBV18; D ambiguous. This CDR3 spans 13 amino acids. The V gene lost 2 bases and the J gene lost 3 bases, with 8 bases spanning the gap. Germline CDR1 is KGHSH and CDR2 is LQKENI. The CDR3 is CASSPTPRYEQYF. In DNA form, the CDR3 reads TGTGCCAGCTCACCAACTCCTCGCTACGAGCAGTACTTC. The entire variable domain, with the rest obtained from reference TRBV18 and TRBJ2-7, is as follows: NAGVMQNPRHLVRRRGQEARLRCSPMKGHSHVYWYRQLPEEGLKFMVYLQKENIIDESGMPKERFSAEFPKEGPSILRIQQVVRGDSAAYFCASSPTPRYEQYFGPGTRLTVT.

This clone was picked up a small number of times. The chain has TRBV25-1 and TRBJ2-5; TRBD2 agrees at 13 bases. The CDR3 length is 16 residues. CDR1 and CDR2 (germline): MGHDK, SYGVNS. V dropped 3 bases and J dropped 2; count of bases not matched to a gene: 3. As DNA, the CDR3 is TGTGCCAGCAGTGAGGGACTAGCGGGACGGCAAGAGACCCAGTACTTC. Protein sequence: CASSEGLAGRQETQYF.

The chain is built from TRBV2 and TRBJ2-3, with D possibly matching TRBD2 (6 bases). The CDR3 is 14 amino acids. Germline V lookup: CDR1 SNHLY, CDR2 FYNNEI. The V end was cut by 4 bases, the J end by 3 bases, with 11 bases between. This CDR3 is CASSGLVRTDTQYF. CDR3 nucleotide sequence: TGTGCCAGCAGTGGACTAGTCCGTACAGATACGCAGTATTTT.

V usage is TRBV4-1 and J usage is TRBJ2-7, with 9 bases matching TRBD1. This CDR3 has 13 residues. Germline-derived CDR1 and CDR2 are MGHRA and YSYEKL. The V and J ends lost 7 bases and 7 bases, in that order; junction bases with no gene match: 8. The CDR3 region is CASTGQGSGEQYF. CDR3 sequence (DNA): TGCGCCAGCACCGGACAGGGGAGTGGGGAGCAGTACTTC.

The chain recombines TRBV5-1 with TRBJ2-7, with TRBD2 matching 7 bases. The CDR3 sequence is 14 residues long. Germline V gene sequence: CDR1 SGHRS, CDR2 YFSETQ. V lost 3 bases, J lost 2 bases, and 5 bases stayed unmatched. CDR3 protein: CASSSLARAYEQYF. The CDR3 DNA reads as TGCGCCAGCAGCTCACTAGCGCGGGCCTACGAGCAGTACTTC.

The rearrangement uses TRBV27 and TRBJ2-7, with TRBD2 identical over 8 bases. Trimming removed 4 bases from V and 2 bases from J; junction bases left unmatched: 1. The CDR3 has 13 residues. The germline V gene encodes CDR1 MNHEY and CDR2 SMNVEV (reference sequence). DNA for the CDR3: TGTGCCAGCAGTTCCGGGAGGGCCTACGAGCAGTACTTC. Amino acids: CASSSGRAYEQYF.

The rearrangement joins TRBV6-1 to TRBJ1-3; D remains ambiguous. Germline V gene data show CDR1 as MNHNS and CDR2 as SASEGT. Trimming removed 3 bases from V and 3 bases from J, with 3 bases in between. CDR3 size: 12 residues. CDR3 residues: CASSESGNTIYF. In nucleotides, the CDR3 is TGTGCCAGCAGTGAGAGTGGAAACACCATATATTTT.

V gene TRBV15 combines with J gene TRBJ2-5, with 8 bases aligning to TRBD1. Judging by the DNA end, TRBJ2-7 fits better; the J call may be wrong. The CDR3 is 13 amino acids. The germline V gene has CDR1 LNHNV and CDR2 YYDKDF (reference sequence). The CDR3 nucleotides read TGTGCCACCAGCCAGGGGGCGTCTTACGAGCAGTACTTC. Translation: CATSQGASYEQYF.

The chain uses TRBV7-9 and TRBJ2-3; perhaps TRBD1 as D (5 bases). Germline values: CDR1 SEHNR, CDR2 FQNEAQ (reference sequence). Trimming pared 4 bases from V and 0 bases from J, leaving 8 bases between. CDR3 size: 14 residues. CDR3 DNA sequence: TGTGCCAGCAGCTCAGACAGTAGCACAGATACGCAGTATTTT. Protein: CASSSDSSTDTQYF.

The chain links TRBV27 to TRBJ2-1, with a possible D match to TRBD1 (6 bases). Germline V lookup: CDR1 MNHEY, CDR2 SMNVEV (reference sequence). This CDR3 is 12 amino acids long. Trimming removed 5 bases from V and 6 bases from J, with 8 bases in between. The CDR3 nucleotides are TGTGCCAGCAGTCAAGGGGGCAATGAGCAGTTCTTC. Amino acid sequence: CASSQGGNEQFF.

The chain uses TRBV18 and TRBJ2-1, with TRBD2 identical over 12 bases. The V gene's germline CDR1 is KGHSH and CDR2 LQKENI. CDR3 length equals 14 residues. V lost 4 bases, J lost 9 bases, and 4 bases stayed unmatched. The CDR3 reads CASSQLTSGSEQFF. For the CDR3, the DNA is TGTGCCAGCTCACAGTTGACTAGCGGGAGTGAGCAGTTCTTC.

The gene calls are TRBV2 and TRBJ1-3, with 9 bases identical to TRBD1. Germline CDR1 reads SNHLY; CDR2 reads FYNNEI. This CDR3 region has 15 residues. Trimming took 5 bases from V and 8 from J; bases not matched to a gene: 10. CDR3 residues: CASSSQDRGLDTIYF. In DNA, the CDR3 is TGTGCCAGCAGTTCCCAGGACAGGGGCCTGGACACCATATATTTT.

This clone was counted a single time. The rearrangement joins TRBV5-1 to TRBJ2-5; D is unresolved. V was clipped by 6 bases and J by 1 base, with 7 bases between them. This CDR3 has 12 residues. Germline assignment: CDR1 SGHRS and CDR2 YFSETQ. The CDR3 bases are TGCGCCAGCAAAGGCGGCCAAGAGACCCAGTACTTC. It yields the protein CASKGGQETQYF.